Listed below are T cell receptor beta chains from one sample, sequenced in a study of lymphopenia after photon versus proton radiotherapy. The table came from immunoSEQ multiplex PCR; TCRdb's copy has only in-frame clones and leaves some out. The sample contains about 160,000 clones, more than 85% of which appear only once. The material sequenced was peripheral blood, taken from a patient treated with photon-based radiotherapy. Source of these receptors: a man aged 45 to 65 with gastric cancer. Both conserved end residues are part of each CDR3. D genes are given only for firm matches. A clone size is listed for some rows: how often the clone was seen (once, few, many), or a class if it is expanded.

TRBJ2-1 TRBD2 NA TRBV4-1 CASSLTHQGLGGSEQFF TGCGCCAGCAGCCTTACCCATCAGGGACTAGGAGGTAGTGAGCAGTTCTTC
TRBJ2-7 NA NA TRBV27 CASSNTPGGEQYF TGTGCCAGCAGTAACACTCCAGGGGGGGAGCAGTACTTC
TRBJ2-7 NA NA TRBV5-6 CASNHRRGEQYF TGTGCCAGCAACCACCGACGGGGAGAGCAGTACTTC
TRBJ2-7 NA NA TRBV7-9 CASSLMGSSYEQYF TGTGCCAGCAGCTTGATGGGGAGCTCCTACGAGCAGTACTTC
TRBJ2-2 TRBD2 NA TRBV15 CATSRDQGTSIAGELFF TGTGCCACCAGCAGAGACCAAGGGACTAGCATCGCCGGGGAGCTGTTTTTT
TRBJ1-1 NA NA TRBV9 CASSVSGSPNTEAFF TGTGCCAGCAGCGTCTCGGGCAGCCCAAACACTGAAGCTTTCTTT
TRBJ1-3 NA NA TRBV6-5 CASSYSLTKAGNTIYF TGTGCCAGCAGTTACTCCCTGACGAAAGCTGGAAACACCATATATTTT
TRBJ1-3 TRBD1 NA TRBV6-1 CASSEAAGGSGNTIYF TGTGCCAGCAGTGAAGCCGCAGGGGGCTCTGGAAACACCATATATTTT
TRBJ2-2 NA NA TRBV28 CASISRGTGELFF TGTGCCAGCATCTCCAGGGGTACCGGGGAGCTGTTTTTT
TRBJ2-7 NA NA TRBV28 CASSPLGLSYEQYF TGTGCCAGCAGTCCCCTGGGCCTCTCCTACGAGCAGTACTTC
TRBJ2-3 TRBD1 NA TRBV7-9 CASSAGTAGDTQYF TGTGCCAGCAGCGCTGGGACAGCAGGAGATACGCAGTATTTT
TRBJ2-7 NA once TRBV7-2 CASSLALAARGGYEQYF TGTGCCAGCAGCTTGGCCCTGGCGGCCCGTGGGGGATACGAGCAGTACTTC
TRBJ2-7 TRBD1 NA TRBV9 CASSPPGQVYEQYF TGTGCCAGCAGCCCACCGGGACAGGTCTACGAGCAGTACTTC
TRBJ2-1 NA few TRBV4-1 CASSHDWDNDNEQFF TGCGCCAGCAGCCACGATTGGGACAACGACAATGAGCAGTTCTTC
TRBJ1-4 NA NA TRBV15 CATSRDLGAANNEKLFF TGTGCCACCAGCAGAGATCTAGGGGCTGCGAATAATGAAAAACTGTTTTTT
TRBJ2-6 NA NA TRBV7-3 CASSRGGSGANVLTF TGTGCCAGCAGCCGTGGGGGCTCTGGGGCCAACGTCCTGACTTTC
TRBJ1-1 TRBD1 NA TRBV19 CASRDRGPEAFF TGTGCCAGTAGGGACAGGGGGCCTGAAGCTTTCTTT
TRBJ2-7 TRBD2 NA TRBV19 CASSTTGGGLGEQYF TGTGCCAGTAGTACGACTGGGGGAGGGCTCGGGGAGCAGTACTTC
TRBJ1-5 TRBD1 NA TRBV19 CASSASGQGRWPQHF TGTGCCAGTAGTGCCTCGGGACAGGGACGTTGGCCCCAGCATTTT
TRBJ2-3 TRBD2 NA TRBV5-1 CASSFLAGVTDTQYF TGCGCCAGCAGCTTTTTAGCGGGTGTCACAGATACGCAGTATTTT
TRBJ2-1 TRBD2 NA TRBV11-1 CASRPYGTSGNNEQFF TGTGCCAGCAGACCGTACGGGACTAGCGGGAACAATGAGCAGTTCTTC
TRBJ2-7 TRBD2 NA TRBV28 CAIRIPTSGYEQYF TGTGCCATCCGCATCCCGACTAGCGGCTACGAGCAGTACTTC
TRBJ1-4 TRBD1 NA TRBV28 CASSFRGQLHNEKLFF TGTGCCAGCAGTTTTCGGGGACAGCTTCATAATGAAAAACTGTTTTTT
TRBJ2-7 TRBD1 NA TRBV19 CASMGTGLSYEQYF TGTGCCAGTATGGGGACAGGGCTATCCTACGAGCAGTACTTC
TRBJ1-1 NA NA TRBV18 CASSRQQGPGNTEAFF TGTGCCAGCTCAAGGCAGCAGGGGCCTGGGAACACTGAAGCTTTCTTT
TRBJ2-1 TRBD2 NA TRBV11-2 CASSLLAGAYNEQFF TGTGCCAGCAGCCTACTAGCGGGAGCCTACAATGAGCAGTTCTTC
TRBJ1-1 TRBD1 NA TRBV19 CASQEQGHTEAFF TGTGCCAGTCAAGAACAGGGGCACACTGAAGCTTTCTTT
TRBJ2-5 NA once TRBV5-4 CASSLVVGPGTQYF TGTGCCAGCAGCTTGGTGGTCGGACCGGGGACCCAGTACTTC
TRBJ1-2 NA NA TRBV11-2 CASSPKVGYTF TGTGCCAGCAGCCCTAAGGTTGGCTACACCTTC
TRBJ2-5 TRBD2 NA TRBV27 CASSPGLAGSRETQYF TGTGCCAGCAGCCCGGGACTAGCGGGAAGTAGAGAGACCCAGTACTTC
TRBJ2-5 NA once TRBV7-8 CASSLAQGTLETQYF TGTGCCAGCAGCTTAGCACAGGGTACGTTGGAGACCCAGTACTTC
TRBJ1-1 NA once TRBV7-8 CASSSNALNTEAFF TGTGCCAGCAGCTCCAATGCCCTGAACACTGAAGCTTTCTTT